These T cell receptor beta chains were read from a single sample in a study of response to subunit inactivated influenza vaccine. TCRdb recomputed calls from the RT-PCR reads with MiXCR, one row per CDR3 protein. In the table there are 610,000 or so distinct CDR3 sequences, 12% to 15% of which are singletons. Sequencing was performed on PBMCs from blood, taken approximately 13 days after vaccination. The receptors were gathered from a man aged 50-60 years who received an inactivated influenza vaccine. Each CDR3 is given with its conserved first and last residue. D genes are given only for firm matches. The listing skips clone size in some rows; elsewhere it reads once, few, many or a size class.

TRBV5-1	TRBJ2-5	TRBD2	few	CASSLSGGSGETQYF	TGCGCCAGCAGCTTATCGGGAGGCTCGGGGGAGACCCAGTACTTC
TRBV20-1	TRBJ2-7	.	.	CSALTPLGEQYF	TGCAGTGCCCTGACCCCATTAGGCGAGCAGTACTTC
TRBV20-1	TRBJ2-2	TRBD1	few	CSARAAPGQGSGELFF	TGCAGTGCTAGAGCCGCGCCGGGACAGGGTTCCGGGGAGCTGTTTTTT
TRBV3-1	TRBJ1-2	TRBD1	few	CASSQGQGANYGYTF	TGTGCCAGCAGCCAAGGACAGGGAGCTAACTATGGCTACACCTTC
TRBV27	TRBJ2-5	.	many	CASSWSRAGETQYF	TGTGCCAGCAGTTGGAGTAGGGCGGGAGAGACCCAGTACTTC
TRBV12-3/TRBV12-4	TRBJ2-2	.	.	CASSSVGELFF	TGTGCCAGCAGTTCCGTTGGGGAGCTGTTTTTT
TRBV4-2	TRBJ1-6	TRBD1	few	CASSRGTGEDTLHF	TGTGCCAGCAGCCGTGGGACAGGAGAAGACACCCTCCACTTT
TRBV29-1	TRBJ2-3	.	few	CSLSPAGWAGASTDTQYF	TGCAGCCTATCACCTGCCGGATGGGCGGGTGCTAGCACAGATACGCAGTATTTT
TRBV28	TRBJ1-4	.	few	CASSLAPTNEKLFF	TGTGCCAGCAGTTTGGCCCCAACTAATGAAAAACTGTTTTTT
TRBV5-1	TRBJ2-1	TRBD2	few	CASSLGTSGSRNNEQFF	TGCGCCAGCAGCTTGGGGACTAGCGGGAGTCGGAACAATGAGCAGTTCTTC
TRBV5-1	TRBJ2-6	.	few	CASSLGVLSSGANVLTF	TGCGCCAGCAGCTTGGGGGTCCTTTCCTCTGGGGCCAACGTCCTGACTTTC
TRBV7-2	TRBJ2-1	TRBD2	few	CASSLLAGGRGGNEQFF	TGTGCCAGCAGCTTACTAGCGGGGGGCCGGGGGGGTAATGAGCAGTTCTTC
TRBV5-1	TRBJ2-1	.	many	CASSLGDSMDYNEQFF	TGCGCCAGCAGCTTGGGCGACAGCATGGACTACAATGAGCAGTTCTTC
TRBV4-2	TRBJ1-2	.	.	CASSQDIGHYGYTF	TGTGCCAGCAGCCAAGATATAGGACATTATGGCTACACCTTC
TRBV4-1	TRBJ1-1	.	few	CASSQEVQGDGTEAFF	TGCGCCAGCAGCCAAGAAGTTCAGGGAGACGGCACTGAAGCTTTCTTT
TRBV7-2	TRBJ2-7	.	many	CASSLGPRYEQYF	TGTGCCAGCAGCTTAGGACCGCGGTACGAGCAGTACTTC
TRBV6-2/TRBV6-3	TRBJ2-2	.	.	CASKTSIGELFF	TGTGCCAGTAAGACTAGTATCGGGGAGCTGTTTTTT
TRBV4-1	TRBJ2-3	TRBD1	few	CASSQEETGDNTDTQYF	TGCGCCAGCAGCCAAGAGGAAACAGGGGATAACACAGATACGCAGTATTTT
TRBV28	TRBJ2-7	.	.	CASSLYSDPMEQYF	TGTGCCAGCAGTTTGTACAGCGACCCTATGGAGCAGTACTTC
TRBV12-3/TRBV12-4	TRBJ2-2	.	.	CASSRGLLTGELFF	TGTGCCAGCAGTAGGGGGTTGCTCACCGGGGAGCTGTTTTTT
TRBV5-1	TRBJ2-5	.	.	CASSLGIVETQYF	TGCGCCAGCAGCTTAGGGATTGTTGAGACCCAGTACTTC
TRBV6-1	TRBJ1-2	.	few	CASSEQGGGYTF	TGTGCCAGCAGTGAACAGGGAGGTGGCTACACCTTC
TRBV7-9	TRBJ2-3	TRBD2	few	CAVTSGRADTQYF	TGTGCAGTTACTAGCGGGAGGGCAGATACGCAGTATTTT
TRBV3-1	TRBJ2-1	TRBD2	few	CASSQDPPSGGYNEQFF	TGTGCCAGCAGCCAAGATCCGCCTAGCGGGGGCTACAATGAGCAGTTCTTC
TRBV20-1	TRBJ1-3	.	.	CSATRDGNTIYF	TGCAGTGCTACCCGTGACGGAAACACCATATATTTT
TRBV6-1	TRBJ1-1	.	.	CASRPHGMGNTEAFF	TGTGCCAGCAGACCCCACGGGATGGGGAACACTGAAGCTTTCTTT
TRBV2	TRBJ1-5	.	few	CASSVTRDSNQPQHF	TGTGCCAGCAGTGTCACCCGGGACAGCAATCAGCCCCAGCATTTT
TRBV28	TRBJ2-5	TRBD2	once	CASSSAGGGEETQYF	TGTGCCAGCAGTTCGGCGGGCGGGGGAGAAGAGACCCAGTACTTC
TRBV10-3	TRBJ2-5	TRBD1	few	CAIRGTGGETQYF	TGTGCCATCAGAGGGACAGGGGGGGAGACCCAGTACTTC
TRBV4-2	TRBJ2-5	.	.	CASSLLLAGQETQYF	TGTGCCAGCAGCCTGCTTTTGGCAGGGCAAGAGACCCAGTACTTC
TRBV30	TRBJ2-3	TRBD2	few	CAWSPHLAGTDTQYF	TGTGCCTGGAGTCCCCACCTAGCGGGGACAGATACGCAGTATTTT
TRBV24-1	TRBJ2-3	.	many	CATSDGTRTDTQYF	TGTGCCACCAGTGATGGGACCCGCACAGATACGCAGTATTTT
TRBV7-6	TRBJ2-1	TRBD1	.	CASSLDSGTGDYNEQFF	TGTGCCAGCAGCTTAGACTCCGGGACAGGGGATTACAATGAGCAGTTCTTC
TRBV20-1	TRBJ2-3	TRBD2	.	CSAPRLAGPGTDTQYF	TGCAGTGCCCCCCGACTAGCGGGGCCGGGGACAGATACGCAGTATTTT
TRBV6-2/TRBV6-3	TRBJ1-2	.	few	CASSYNRRFGGYTF	TGTGCCAGCAGTTACAATCGCAGGTTCGGTGGCTACACCTTC
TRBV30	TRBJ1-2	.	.	CAWRATRGYTF	TGTGCCTGGAGGGCGACGCGGGGCTACACCTTC
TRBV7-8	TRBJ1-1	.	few	CASSLGRGRGRGTEAFF	TGTGCCAGCAGCTTAGGGAGGGGCAGGGGCCGCGGCACTGAAGCTTTCTTT
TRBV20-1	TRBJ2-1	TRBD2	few	CSARDFGTSINEQFF	TGCAGTGCTAGAGATTTTGGGACTAGTATCAATGAGCAGTTCTTC
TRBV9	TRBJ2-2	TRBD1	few	CASSRRQGADTGELFF	TGTGCCAGCAGCAGAAGACAGGGGGCTGACACCGGGGAGCTGTTTTTT
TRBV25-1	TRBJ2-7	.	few	CASSESGYAYEQYF	TGTGCCAGCAGTGAGAGTGGATACGCCTACGAGCAGTACTTC
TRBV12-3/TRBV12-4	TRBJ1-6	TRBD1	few	CASREGAQGSPLHF	TGTGCCAGCAGAGAGGGGGCGCAAGGTTCACCCCTCCACTTT
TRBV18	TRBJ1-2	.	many	CASSPGDGYGYTF	TGTGCCAGCTCACCTGGGGACGGGTATGGCTACACCTTC
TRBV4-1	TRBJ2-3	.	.	CASSQDPPKSRGPTDTQYF	TGCGCCAGCAGCCAAGACCCCCCTAAGTCGCGGGGGCCCACAGATACGCAGTATTTT
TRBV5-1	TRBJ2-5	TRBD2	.	CASSPLAGGPEETQYF	TGCGCCAGCAGCCCACTAGCGGGAGGGCCGGAGGAGACCCAGTACTTC
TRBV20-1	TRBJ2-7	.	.	CSARDINGYEQYF	TGCAGTGCTAGAGATATTAACGGGTACGAGCAGTACTTC
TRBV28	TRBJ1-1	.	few	CASGRDTEAFF	TGTGCCAGCGGCAGGGATACTGAAGCTTTCTTT